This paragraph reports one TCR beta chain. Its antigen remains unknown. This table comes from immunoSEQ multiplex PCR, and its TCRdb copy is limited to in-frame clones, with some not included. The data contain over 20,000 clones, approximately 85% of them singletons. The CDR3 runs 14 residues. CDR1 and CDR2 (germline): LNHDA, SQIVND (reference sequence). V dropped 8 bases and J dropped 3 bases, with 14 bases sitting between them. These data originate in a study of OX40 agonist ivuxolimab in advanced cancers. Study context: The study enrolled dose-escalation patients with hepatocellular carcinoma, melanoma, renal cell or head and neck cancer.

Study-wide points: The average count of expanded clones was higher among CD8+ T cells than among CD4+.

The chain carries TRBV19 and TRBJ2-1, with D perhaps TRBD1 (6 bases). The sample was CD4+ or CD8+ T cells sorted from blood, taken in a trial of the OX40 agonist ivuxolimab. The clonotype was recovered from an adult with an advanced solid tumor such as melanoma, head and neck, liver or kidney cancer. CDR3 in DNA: TGTGCCAGTCGAGGTGGGGACAACTACAATGAGCAGTTCTTC. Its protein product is CASRGGDNYNEQFF.